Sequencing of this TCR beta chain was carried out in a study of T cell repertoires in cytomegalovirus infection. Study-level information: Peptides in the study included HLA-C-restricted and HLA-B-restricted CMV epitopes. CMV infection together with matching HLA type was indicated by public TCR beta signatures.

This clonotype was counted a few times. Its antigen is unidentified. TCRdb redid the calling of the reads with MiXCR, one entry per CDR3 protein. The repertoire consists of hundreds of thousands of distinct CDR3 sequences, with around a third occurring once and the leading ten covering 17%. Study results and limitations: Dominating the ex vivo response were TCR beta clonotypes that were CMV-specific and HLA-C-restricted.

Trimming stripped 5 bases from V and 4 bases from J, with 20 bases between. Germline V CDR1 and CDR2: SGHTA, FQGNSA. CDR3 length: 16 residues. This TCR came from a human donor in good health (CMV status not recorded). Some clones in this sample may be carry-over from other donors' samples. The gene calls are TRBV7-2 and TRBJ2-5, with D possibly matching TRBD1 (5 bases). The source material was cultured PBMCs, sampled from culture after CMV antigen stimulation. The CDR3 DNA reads TGTGCCAGCAGCCCAACCCGGCAGGGCATGAGAGAGACCCAGTACTTC. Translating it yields CASSPTRQGMRETQYF.